The 15 T cell receptor beta chains below were found in one sample sequenced in a study of molecular identifiers for immune sequencing clone quantification (dated by TCRdb to the late 2010s). Libraries were prepared through PCR. TCRdb lists the instrument as Illumina HiSeq 4000. The raw public reads went through TCRdb reprocessing: fastp at Q25, MiXCR clone calling, in-frame beta chains kept. Entries that share a CDR3 protein sequence are merged under the most common genes and DNA. This sample comprises 600,000 to 650,000 distinct CDR3 sequences, nearly 20% of them detected only once. 0.7% to 1% of the sample comes from the top ten. What was sequenced was naive CD8+ T cells from blood, with Jurkat cell RNA spiked in. Taken with the paper, the label for cell subset or site translates to: FACS-sorted CD8+CD4-CCR7+CD45RA+ naive T cells. These receptors all stem from a human donor in good health. Some libraries in this study had Jurkat cell RNA spiked in.

On this clonotype itself: This may stem from a read error, because a much larger clone lies one nucleotide away. V is TRBV25-1 and J is TRBJ2-5; no firm D call. The CDR3 is 12 residues long. V was shortened by 6 bases and J by 5 bases, with 10 bases between the two germline ends. Germline CDR1 reads MGHDK; CDR2 reads SYGVNS. CDR3 amino acids: CASRVLGETQYF. CDR3 in DNA: TGTGCCAGCAGGGTTCTCGGGGAGACCCAGTACTTC.

This clonotype has at least ten counts. The chain couples TRBV12-3 or TRBV12-4 to TRBJ2-1, with TRBD2 identical over 9 bases. The CDR3 sequence is 15 residues long. V was pared by 2 bases and J by 7 bases, with 6 bases of the junction left unmatched. CDR3 protein: CASSLLAGESNEQFF. The CDR3 DNA reads TGTGCCAGCAGTTTATTAGCGGGAGAGAGTAATGAGCAGTTCTTC.

This clonotype has only a few counts. J is TRBJ1-5 and V is TRBV18, with unresolved D. CDR3 length: 15 amino acids. Germline loops: CDR1 KGHSH, CDR2 LQKENI. The ends were cut back, 2 bases at V and 1 base at J, with 9 bases in the middle. The CDR3 spells CASSPYSMSNQPQHF. CDR3 DNA sequence: TGTGCCAGCTCACCATATTCAATGAGCAATCAGCCCCAGCATTTT.

This clonotype showed up many times. V gene TRBV6-6 combines with J gene TRBJ1-5; D perhaps matches TRBD1 (5 bases). The CDR3 sequence is 16 residues long. Trimming stripped 2 bases from V and 3 bases from J, with 14 bases between. CDR1 and CDR2 (germline): MNHNY, SVGAGI (reference sequence). In nucleotides, the CDR3 is TGTGCCAGCAGTTACCCCGTCGGGGGGGACAATCAGCCCCAGCATTTT. It codes for CASSYPVGGDNQPQHF.

This clonotype was found a few times. The genes are TRBV23-1 and TRBJ1-1; no reliable D call. TRBV23-1 is an ORF for which the function is uncertain. This CDR3 has 12 residues. V lost 3 bases, J lost 5 bases, and 7 bases lay in between. CDR3 residues: CASSHRRTEAFF. The CDR3 nucleotides are TGCGCCAGCAGTCACAGGCGGACTGAAGCTTTCTTT.

In its sample, this clonotype was seen many times. The J gene is TRBJ2-1, the V gene TRBV7-9; 9 bases are shared with TRBD2. CDR1 is SEHNR and CDR2 is FQNEAQ in the germline V gene (reference sequence). This CDR3 is built from 15 residues. V lost 5 bases to trimming and J lost 7 bases; unmatched junction nucleotides: 9. The CDR3 reads CASSPPSGIMNEQFF. The CDR3 nucleotides read TGTGCCAGCAGCCCGCCTAGCGGGATTATGAATGAGCAGTTCTTC.

This clonotype was detected a few times. The rearrangement joins TRBV5-8 to TRBJ1-1, with TRBD1 as a possible D gene (6 bases). The germline gives CDR1 SGHTS, CDR2 YDEGEE. The CDR3 runs 17 residues. The germline V and J ends were trimmed by 0 bases and 3 bases, with 18 bases remaining between them. The DNA of the CDR3 is TGTGCCAGCAGCTTGGTTGGGGGGCGAGGGTTGGACACTGAAGCTTTCTTT. This encodes CASSLVGGRGLDTEAFF.

This clonotype was counted at least ten times. The chain links TRBV14 to TRBJ2-2; tentatively, D is TRBD2 (6 bases). Trimming took 0 bases from V and 3 from J, leaving 8 bases between them. Per germline, CDR1 SGHDN and CDR2 FVKESK. The CDR3 spans 15 residues. CDR3 bases: TGTGCCAGCAGCCAAGAGTGGAGGGACACCGGGGAGCTGTTTTTT. Its translation is CASSQEWRDTGELFF.

Ten or more counts support this clonotype. The V gene is TRBV13, the J gene TRBJ2-5; TRBD2 might be the D (5 bases). The CDR3 runs 13 residues. The V end lost 3 bases, the J end lost 5 bases, and 10 bases lay between the germline ends. Germline CDR1 is PRHDT and CDR2 is FYEKMQ (reference sequence). The CDR3 loop is CASSFGSRETQYF. CDR3 bases: TGTGCCAGCAGCTTTGGGAGCCGGGAGACCCAGTACTTC.

The chain joins TRBV30 to TRBJ1-5; no reliable D call. The CDR3 runs to 14 residues. V was trimmed by 2 bases and J by 9 bases, leaving 17 bases between them. The V gene's germline CDR1 is GTSNPN and CDR2 SVGIG (reference sequence). The CDR3 DNA is TGTGCCTGGAGTCACTTTTCCTCGGAAGGGCCCCAGCATTTT. Its protein product is CAWSHFSSEGPQHF.

The chain uses TRBV13 and TRBJ2-7; D is unresolved. Trimming shortened V by 2 bases and J by 3 bases, and 8 bases separated the two germline ends. This CDR3 region has 13 residues. CDR1 is PRHDT and CDR2 is FYEKMQ in the germline V gene (reference sequence). The chain's CDR3 is CASSLNRHYEQYF. As DNA, the CDR3 is TGTGCCAGCAGCTTAAACCGACACTACGAGCAGTACTTC.

This clonotype has a count of ten or more. The V and J genes are TRBV9 and TRBJ2-7; D is ambiguous. The CDR3 covers 12 residues. V lost 0 bases to trimming and J lost 7 bases, with 8 bases between them. Germline CDR1 and CDR2: SGDLS and YYNGEE. DNA of the CDR3: TGTGCCAGCAGCGTAGGGGCCCAGGAGCAGTACTTC. This gives the protein CASSVGAQEQYF.

V gene TRBV27 combines with J gene TRBJ1-1; D is undetermined. Trimming removed 2 bases from V and 10 bases from J, with 11 bases in between. Germline V CDR1 and CDR2: MNHEY, SMNVEV (reference sequence). This CDR3 comprises 12 residues. The chain's CDR3 is CASSLGGSGAFF. The CDR3 coding sequence is TGTGCCAGCAGTTTAGGAGGGTCTGGAGCTTTCTTT.

In regard to this clonotype: Possible read error: a much larger clone is one base away. The CDR3 nucleotides are TGTGCCGGCGGAGCACAGGGGGCGTTCGAGCAGTACTTC. This codes for CAGGAQGAFEQYF. The chain couples TRBV27 to TRBJ2-7; TRBD1 matches 9 bases. Per germline, CDR1 MNHEY and CDR2 SMNVEV (reference sequence). This CDR3 has 13 residues. J was trimmed by 6 bases and V by 11 bases; bases with no gene match: 11.

This clonotype came up many times. The chain couples TRBV6-2 or TRBV6-3 to TRBJ2-5; 11 bases line up with TRBD1. This CDR3 region has 14 residues. From germline, CDR1 is MNHEY and CDR2 SVGEGT. V was pared by 10 bases and J by 5 bases, with 9 bases of the junction left unmatched. The CDR3: CAIGQGAQSETQYF. The DNA for the CDR3 is TGTGCCATCGGACAGGGGGCCCAGTCCGAGACCCAGTACTTC.